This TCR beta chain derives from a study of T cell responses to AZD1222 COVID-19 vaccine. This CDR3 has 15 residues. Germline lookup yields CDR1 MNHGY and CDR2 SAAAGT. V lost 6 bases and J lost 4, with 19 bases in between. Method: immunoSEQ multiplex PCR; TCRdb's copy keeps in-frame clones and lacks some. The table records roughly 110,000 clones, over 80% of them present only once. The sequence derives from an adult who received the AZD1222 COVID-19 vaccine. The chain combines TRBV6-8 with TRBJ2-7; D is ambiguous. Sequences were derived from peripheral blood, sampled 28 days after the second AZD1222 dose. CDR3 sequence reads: CASSVPKWPVYEQYF. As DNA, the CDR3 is TGTGCCAGCAGCGTCCCCAAATGGCCCGTTTACGAGCAGTACTTC.